This T cell receptor (beta chain) was observed in a study of blood T cell repertoires in COVID-19. CDR1 and CDR2 from the germline V gene are MNHEY and SVGAGI. The CDR3 is 16 residues long. V lost 0 bases, J lost 0 bases, and 12 bases lay in between. The protocol was immunoSEQ multiplex PCR, while the TCRdb copy is restricted to in-frame clones and leaves out a portion. The data contain tens of thousands of clones, more than 70% of them singletons. The gene calls are TRBV6-5 and TRBJ2-7, with D possibly matching TRBD1 (6 bases). This TCR derives from a man aged 65 to 85 with active or convalescent COVID-19. The sequencing sample was made of peripheral blood. This CDR3 is CASSYSNRDNSYEQYF. The CDR3 bases are TGTGCCAGCAGTTACTCTAACCGGGACAACTCCTACGAGCAGTACTTC.